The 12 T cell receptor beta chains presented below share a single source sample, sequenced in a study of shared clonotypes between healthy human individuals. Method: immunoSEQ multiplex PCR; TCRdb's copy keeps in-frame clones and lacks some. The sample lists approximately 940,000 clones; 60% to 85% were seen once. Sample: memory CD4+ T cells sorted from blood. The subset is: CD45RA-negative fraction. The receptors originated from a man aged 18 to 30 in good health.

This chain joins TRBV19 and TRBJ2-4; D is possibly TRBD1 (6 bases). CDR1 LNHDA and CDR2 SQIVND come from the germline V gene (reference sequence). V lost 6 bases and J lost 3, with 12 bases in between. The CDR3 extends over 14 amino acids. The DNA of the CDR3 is TGTGCCAGTAGCCGGGACATATTCAAAAACATTCAGTACTTC. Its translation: CASSRDIFKNIQYF. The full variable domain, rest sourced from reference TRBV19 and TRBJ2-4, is DGGITQSPKYLFRKEGQNVTLSCEQNLNHDAMYWYRQDPGQGLRLIYYSQIVNDFQKGDIAEGYSVSREKKESFPLTVTSAQKNPTAFYLCASSRDIFKNIQYFGAGTRLSVL.

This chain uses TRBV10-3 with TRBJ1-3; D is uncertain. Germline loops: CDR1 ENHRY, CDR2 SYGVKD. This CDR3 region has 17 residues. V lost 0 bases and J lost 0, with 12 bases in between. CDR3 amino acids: CAISESERASSGNTIYF. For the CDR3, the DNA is TGTGCCATCAGTGAGTCTGAGAGGGCTTCCTCTGGAAACACCATATATTTT.

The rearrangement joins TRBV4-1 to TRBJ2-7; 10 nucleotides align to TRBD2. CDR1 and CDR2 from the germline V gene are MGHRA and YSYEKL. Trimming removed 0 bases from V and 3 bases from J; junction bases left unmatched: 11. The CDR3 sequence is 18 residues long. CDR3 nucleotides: TGCGCCAGCAGCCAAGACCTGCGAGGGGTAGCGGGAGGCTACGAGCAGTACTTC. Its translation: CASSQDLRGVAGGYEQYF.

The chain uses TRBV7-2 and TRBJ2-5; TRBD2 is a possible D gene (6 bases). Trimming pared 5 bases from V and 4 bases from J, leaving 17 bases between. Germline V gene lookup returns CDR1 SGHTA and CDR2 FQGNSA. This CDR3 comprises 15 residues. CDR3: CASSPFGGDRETQYF. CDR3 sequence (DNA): TGTGCCAGCAGCCCGTTCGGGGGAGACAGAGAGACCCAGTACTTC.

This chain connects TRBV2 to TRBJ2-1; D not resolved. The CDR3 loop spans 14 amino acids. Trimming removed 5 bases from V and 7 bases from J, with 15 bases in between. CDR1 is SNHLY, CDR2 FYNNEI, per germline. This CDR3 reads CASSSDWPQNEQFF. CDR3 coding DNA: TGTGCCAGCAGTTCTGACTGGCCCCAGAATGAGCAGTTCTTC.

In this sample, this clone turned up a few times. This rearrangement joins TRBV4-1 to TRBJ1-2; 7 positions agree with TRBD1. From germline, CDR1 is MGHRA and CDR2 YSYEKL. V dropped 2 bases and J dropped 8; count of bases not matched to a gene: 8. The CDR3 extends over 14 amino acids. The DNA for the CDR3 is TGCGCCAGCAGCCAAACCGGGACAGCCGCCGGCTACACCTTC. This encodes CASSQTGTAAGYTF.

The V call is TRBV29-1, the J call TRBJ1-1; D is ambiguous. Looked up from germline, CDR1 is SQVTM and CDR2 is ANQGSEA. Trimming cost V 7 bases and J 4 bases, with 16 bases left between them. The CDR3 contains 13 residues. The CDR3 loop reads CSATRGVGTEAFF. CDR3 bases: TGCAGCGCGACGCGGGGAGTAGGCACTGAAGCTTTCTTT.

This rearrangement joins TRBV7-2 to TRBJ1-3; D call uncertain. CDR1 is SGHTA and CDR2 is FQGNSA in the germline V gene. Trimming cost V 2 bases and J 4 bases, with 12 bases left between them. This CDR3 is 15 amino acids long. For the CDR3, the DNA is TGTGCCAGCAGCTTATCCGTTTTAACGGGAAACACCATATATTTT. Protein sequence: CASSLSVLTGNTIYF. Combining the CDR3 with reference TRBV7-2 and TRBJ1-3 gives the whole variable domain GAGVSQSPSNKVTEKGKDVELRCDPISGHTALYWYRQSLGQGLEFLIYFQGNSAPDKSGLPSDRFSAERTGGSVSTLTIQRTQQEDSAVYLCASSLSVLTGNTIYFGEGSWLTVV.

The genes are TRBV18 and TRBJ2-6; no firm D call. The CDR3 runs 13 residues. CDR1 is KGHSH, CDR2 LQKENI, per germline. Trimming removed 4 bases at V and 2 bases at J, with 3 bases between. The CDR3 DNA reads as TGTGCCAGCTCACTTACTGGGGCCAACGTCCTGACTTTC. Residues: CASSLTGANVLTF.

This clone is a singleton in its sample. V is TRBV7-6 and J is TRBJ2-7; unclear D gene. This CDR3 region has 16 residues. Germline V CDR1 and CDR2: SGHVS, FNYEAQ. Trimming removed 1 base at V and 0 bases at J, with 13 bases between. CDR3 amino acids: CASSLEPGPSSYEQYF. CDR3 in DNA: TGTGCCAGCAGCTTAGAGCCGGGCCCCAGCTCCTACGAGCAGTACTTC.

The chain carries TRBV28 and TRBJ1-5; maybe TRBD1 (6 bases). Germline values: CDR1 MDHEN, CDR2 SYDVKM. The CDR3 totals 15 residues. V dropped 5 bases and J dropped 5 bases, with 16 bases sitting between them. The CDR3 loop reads CASSLGGAGDQPQHF. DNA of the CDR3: TGTGCCAGCAGTCTGGGGGGGGCAGGGGATCAGCCCCAGCATTTT. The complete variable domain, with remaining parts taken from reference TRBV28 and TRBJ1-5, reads DVKVTQSSRYLVKRTGEKVFLECVQDMDHENMFWYRQDPGLGLRLIYFSYDVKMKEKGDIPEGYSVSREKKERFSLILESASTNQTSMYLCASSLGGAGDQPQHFGDGTRLSIL.

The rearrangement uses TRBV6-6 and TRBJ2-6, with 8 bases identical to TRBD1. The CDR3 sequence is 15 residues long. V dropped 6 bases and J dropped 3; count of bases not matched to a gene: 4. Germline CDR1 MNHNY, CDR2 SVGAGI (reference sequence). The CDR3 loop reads CASSPDRVGANVLTF. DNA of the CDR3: TGTGCCAGCAGCCCGGACAGGGTTGGGGCCAACGTCCTGACTTTC.